This TCR beta chain was captured by sequencing in a study of early T cells in non-severe SARS-CoV-2 infection. At the level of the study: Alpha and beta chains were unpaired, from unsorted whole-blood bulk RNA.

This clonotype was seen many times. The CDR3 spans 14 residues. Trimming removed 7 bases at V and 0 bases at J, with 11 bases between. Germline V CDR1 and CDR2: SGHKS, YYEKEE (reference sequence). Individually, cDNA molecules had unique molecular identifiers attached to them. TCRdb used MiXCR to reprocess the 5' RACE reads, holding one entry per CDR3 protein. The top ten clones hold 14% to 15% of a sample with about 50,000 distinct CDR3 sequences, approximately 9.4% of them seen once. The sequence derives from an adult who was a healthcare worker with PCR-confirmed SARS-CoV-2 infection or an uninfected control (not recorded which). This chain joins TRBV5-5 and TRBJ2-1; no definite D call. Sequenced sample: whole blood. CDR3 protein: CASAGLSSYNEQFF. The CDR3 DNA follows: TGTGCCAGCGCCGGATTATCCTCCTACAATGAGCAGTTCTTC.